Below are 21 T cell receptor beta chains sequenced from a single sample in a study of PD-1 blockade in classical Hodgkin lymphoma. Clones were read by immunoSEQ multiplex PCR, and TCRdb kept only the in-frame ones, dropping some. This table holds tens of thousands of clones, approximately 92% found once. Each of the patients experienced relapse following autologous stem cell transplantation, and their brentuximab vedotin exposure differed. The source was peripheral blood mononuclear cells (PBMCs), collected before the second cycle of nivolumab. The receptors here all came from a human donor with classical Hodgkin lymphoma.

The chain uses TRBV19 and TRBJ2-1; D remains unclear. Trimming removed 6 bases from V and 1 base from J, with 10 bases in between. This CDR3 is built from 14 residues. From germline, CDR1 is LNHDA and CDR2 SQIVND (reference sequence). The CDR3 DNA is TGTGCCAGTAGGTTGGGTGGATCCTACAATGAGCAGTTCTTC. It specifies CASRLGGSYNEQFF. Together with reference TRBV19 and TRBJ2-1, the CDR3 gives the full variable domain: DGGITQSPKYLFRKEGQNVTLSCEQNLNHDAMYWYRQDPGQGLRLIYYSQIVNDFQKGDIAEGYSVSREKKESFPLTVTSAQKNPTAFYLCASRLGGSYNEQFFGPGTRLTVL.

This chain links TRBV2 with TRBJ2-7; D might be TRBD1 or TRBD2, each matching 5 bases. CDR3 length: 13 amino acids. Trimming stripped 6 bases from V and 0 bases from J, with 9 bases between. CDR1 SNHLY and CDR2 FYNNEI come from the germline V gene. The CDR3 coding sequence is TGTGCCAGCAGGGGGGACCCCTCCTACGAGCAGTACTTC. Translating gives CASRGDPSYEQYF.

In this sample, this clone turned up once. J is TRBJ2-5 and V is TRBV5-1, with a tentative D call TRBD1 (5 bases). Per germline, CDR1 SGHRS and CDR2 YFSETQ. There are 14 residues in the CDR3. Trimming took off 0 bases at V and 3 bases at J, with 9 bases between the two ends. The CDR3 sequence is CASSLGTKKETQYF. The CDR3 DNA follows: TGCGCCAGCAGCTTGGGGACAAAAAAAGAGACCCAGTACTTC.

The V call is TRBV10-3, the J call TRBJ2-7; TRBD1 matches 7 bases. V shed 6 bases, J shed 1 base, and the junction held 9 bases outside the gene matches. Germline lookup yields CDR1 ENHRY and CDR2 SYGVKD. This CDR3 region has 15 residues. The CDR3 bases are TGTGCCATCAGCCGCATTACAGGGGAGTCCTACGAGCAGTACTTC. Translated, it gives CAISRITGESYEQYF.

This sequence joins TRBV25-1 and TRBJ2-3, with D hard to call. The CDR3 sequence is 13 residues long. V shed 4 bases and J shed 2 bases, with 7 bases lying between them. The germline V gene has CDR1 MGHDK and CDR2 SYGVNS. CDR3 sequence reads: CASSAGFTDTQYF. CDR3 sequence (DNA): TGTGCCAGCAGTGCTGGGTTCACAGATACGCAGTATTTT.

This chain links TRBV28 with TRBJ2-5, with 11 bases lining up with TRBD2. The CDR3 extends over 16 amino acids. The V gene's germline CDR1 is MDHEN and CDR2 SYDVKM. With V trimmed by 8 bases and J by 5 bases, 13 bases remained unmatched. The CDR3 loop is CASGRIAGGRGETQYF. In nucleotides, the CDR3 is TGTGCCAGCGGCAGGATAGCGGGGGGGCGTGGCGAGACCCAGTACTTC.

The chain is built from TRBV6-5 and TRBJ2-7; D is undetermined. Deletions cut 2 bases from V and 0 bases from J, with 11 bases between. Per germline, CDR1 MNHEY and CDR2 SVGAGI. This CDR3 is 15 amino acids long. CDR3 coding DNA: TGTGCCAGCAGTTACATTGCGGCGAGCTCCTACGAGCAGTACTTC. It is translated as CASSYIAASSYEQYF.

The V call is TRBV21-1, the J call TRBJ2-1; TRBD2, the table's D call, was not compared with the DNA. TRBV21-1 is an annotated pseudogene. The CDR3 length is 17 residues. The CDR3 DNA sequence: TGTGCCAGCAGCAAGGATAAGGGACTAGCGGGGAACAATGAGCAGTTCTTC. This encodes CASSKDKGLAGNNEQFF.

The V and J genes are TRBV5-6 and TRBJ2-2; TRBD2 matches at 11 bases. CDR3 length: 15 residues. Germline CDR1 and CDR2: SGHDT and YYEEEE. With V trimmed by 3 bases and J by 5 bases, 3 bases remained unmatched. CDR3 sequence reads: CASSSSGGQTGELFF. CDR3 coding DNA: TGTGCCAGCAGCTCTAGCGGGGGGCAAACCGGGGAGCTGTTTTTT.

The chain uses TRBV18 and TRBJ2-6, with a weak D call TRBD1 (6 bases). Germline V gene lookup returns CDR1 KGHSH and CDR2 LQKENI. Trimming removed 0 bases from V and 0 bases from J, with 18 bases in between. CDR3 length: 20 residues. CDR3: CASSPPSRTVLSSGANVLTF. The CDR3 DNA reads as TGTGCCAGCTCACCACCTTCTCGGACAGTCCTGAGCTCTGGGGCCAACGTCCTGACTTTC.

The V and J genes are TRBV27 and TRBJ2-1; D not resolved. The CDR3 covers 14 residues. Germline V gene lookup returns CDR1 MNHEY and CDR2 SMNVEV (reference sequence). The V and J ends lost 4 bases and 2 bases respectively, with 9 bases between them. The CDR3 DNA follows: TGTGCCAGCAGTTATGGCGGCCCCTACAATGAGCAGTTCTTC. Its protein is CASSYGGPYNEQFF.

The chain couples TRBV13 to TRBJ2-6; D may be TRBD1 (5 bases). Per the germline V gene, CDR1 is PRHDT and CDR2 is FYEKMQ (reference sequence). Trimming shortened V by 4 bases and J by 0 bases, and 10 bases separated the two germline ends. CDR3 length equals 16 residues. DNA for the CDR3: TGTGCCAGCAGCTCGGACAAGTTCTCTGGGGCCAACGTCCTGACTTTC. This encodes CASSSDKFSGANVLTF.

The V gene is TRBV6-6, the J gene TRBJ2-1, with 9 bases lining up with TRBD1. Germline-derived CDR1 and CDR2 are MNHNY and SVGAGI (reference sequence). J was trimmed by 5 bases and V by 0 bases; bases with no gene match: 5. The CDR3 length is 16 residues. The CDR3 protein is CASSYSSGTGNNEQFF. The CDR3 region has the DNA TGTGCCAGCAGTTACTCCTCAGGGACAGGGAACAATGAGCAGTTCTTC.

This chain uses TRBV7-9 with TRBJ1-1; possible D gene TRBD1, 5 bases. Per germline, CDR1 SEHNR and CDR2 FQNEAQ (reference sequence). The CDR3 loop spans 12 amino acids. Trimming cost V 3 bases and J 11 bases, with 13 bases left between them. CDR3: CASSFGGLRAFF. The DNA for the CDR3 is TGTGCCAGCAGCTTCGGGGGACTTCGGGCTTTCTTT.

The rearrangement joins TRBV11-2 to TRBJ2-3, with 7 bases aligning to TRBD2. This CDR3 has 16 residues. V lost 6 bases, J lost 1 base, and 10 bases stayed unmatched. Germline CDR1 reads SGHAT; CDR2 reads FQNNGV. CDR3 in DNA: TGTGCCAGCAGTTTTACCGGGACTACAGGCACAGATACGCAGTATTTT. Translated: CASSFTGTTGTDTQYF.

This clone was picked up many times. This chain joins TRBV10-3 and TRBJ1-3; D gene unclear. Germline CDR1 is ENHRY and CDR2 is SYGVKD. This CDR3 is 13 amino acids long. V lost 6 bases to trimming and J lost 0 bases, with 6 bases between them. The CDR3 here is CAIRQSSGNTIYF. For the CDR3, the DNA is TGTGCCATCAGACAGAGCTCTGGAAACACCATATATTTT.

This chain uses TRBV11-2 with TRBJ2-7; a weak D match, TRBD1 (5 bases). The V end was cut by 0 bases, the J end by 3 bases, with 9 bases between. Germline V gene data show CDR1 as SGHAT and CDR2 as FQNNGV. CDR3 length: 14 residues. This CDR3 is CASSLDRGFYEQYF. CDR3 bases: TGTGCCAGCAGCTTAGATAGGGGCTTCTACGAGCAGTACTTC.

This chain joins TRBV5-4 and TRBJ1-1, with D unresolved. The CDR3 runs to 16 residues. With 2 bases removed from V and 3 bases from J, the gap between germline ends came to 17 bases. The V gene's germline CDR1 is SGHNT and CDR2 YYREEE (reference sequence). CDR3 bases: TGTGCCAGCAGCTTTGATCGGAGAGTTGGGGACACTGAAGCTTTCTTT. It translates to CASSFDRRVGDTEAFF.

The chain couples TRBV9 to TRBJ1-5, with TRBD1 identical over 7 bases. V lost 7 bases and J lost 6; bases outside the gene matches: 10. The CDR3 runs to 14 residues. CDR1 is SGDLS and CDR2 is YYNGEE in the germline V gene. CDR3 bases: TGTGCCAGCGGACAAACAGGGGAACCTCAGCCCCAGCATTTT. Amino acid sequence: CASGQTGEPQPQHF. Full variable domain (rest looked up from reference TRBV9 and TRBJ1-5): DSGVTQTPKHLITATGQRVTLRCSPRSGDLSVYWYQQSLDQGLQFLIQYYNGEERAKGNILERFSAQQFPDLHSELNLSSLELGDSALYFCASGQTGEPQPQHFGDGTRLSIL.

The genes are TRBV5-5 and TRBJ1-3; D remains unclear. The germline V gene encodes CDR1 SGHKS and CDR2 YYEKEE (reference sequence). The ends were cut back, 0 bases at V and 0 bases at J, with 4 bases in the middle. The CDR3 is 14 amino acids. Here the CDR3 DNA reads TGTGCCAGCAGCTTGGAAGGCTCTGGAAACACCATATATTTT. Protein: CASSLEGSGNTIYF.

The chain joins TRBV14 to TRBJ1-2, with D possibly matching TRBD1 (5 bases). Trimming took off 1 base at V and 4 bases at J, with 13 bases between the two ends. Germline-derived CDR1 and CDR2 are SGHDN and FVKESK. The CDR3 runs to 15 residues. This CDR3 is CASSQASAGPYGYTF. DNA for the CDR3: TGTGCCAGCAGCCAAGCGTCGGCAGGGCCCTATGGCTACACCTTC.